Shown below are 23 T cell receptor beta chains from a single sample sequenced in a study of blood T cells in healthy people across ages. Next came a second PCR, run for about 7 to 12 cycles, which used a sample-barcoded 5' primer along with a J-beta primer mix. TCRdb called the 5' RACE reads again in MiXCR, with one record for every CDR3 protein. In the table there are about 1,600,000 distinct CDR3 sequences, around two fifths of which are singletons. The sequenced sample was blood. All receptors come from a woman in her late teens or twenties in good health.

This clonotype showed up just once. V and J are TRBV27 and TRBJ1-1; TRBD1 matches 7 bases. Germline trimming cut 6 bases from V and 7 bases from J; bases unmatched to any gene: 8. The CDR3 consists of 13 residues. Germline CDR1 and CDR2: MNHEY and SMNVEV (reference sequence). CDR3 coding DNA: TGTGCCAGCAGGGTACAGGGGCTTGGTGAAGCTTTCTTT. It encodes CASRVQGLGEAFF.

V usage is TRBV20-1 and J usage is TRBJ1-1; 12 bases agree with TRBD1. There are 17 residues in the CDR3. Trimming took 3 bases from V and 4 from J; bases not matched to a gene: 12. The germline gives CDR1 DFQATT, CDR2 SNEGSKA (reference sequence). This CDR3 reads CSASSGTGGQMGTEAFF. For the CDR3, the DNA is TGCAGTGCTAGTTCCGGGACAGGGGGCCAAATGGGCACTGAAGCTTTCTTT.

The sample holds one count of this clonotype. A much larger clone is a single base away; this may be a read error. V usage is TRBV11-2 and J usage is TRBJ2-4; possibly TRBD1 or TRBD2 for D (6 bases each). The germline gives CDR1 SGHAT, CDR2 FQNNGV. The CDR3 sequence is 14 residues long. The CDR3 bases are TGTGCCGGCAGCCCCGTGGGGGGCCGGAACATTCAGTACTTC. Its protein is CAGSPVGGRNIQYF.

The gene calls are TRBV5-1 and TRBJ2-6; D perhaps matches TRBD1 (6 bases). With 1 base removed from V and 1 base from J, the gap between germline ends came to 15 bases. This CDR3 is built from 18 residues. Per germline, CDR1 SGHRS and CDR2 YFSETQ. The CDR3 loop reads CASSLLLDSPSGANVLTF. CDR3 sequence (DNA): TGCGCCAGCAGCTTGTTATTGGACAGCCCTTCTGGGGCCAACGTCCTGACTTTC.

The chain uses TRBV4-1 and TRBJ1-2; TRBD1 is a possible D gene (6 bases). V was shortened by 6 bases and J by 3 bases, with 11 bases between the two germline ends. This CDR3 spans 13 amino acids. Germline CDR1 and CDR2: MGHRA and YSYEKL. CDR3 residues: CASRPTGHYGYTF. The CDR3 DNA is TGCGCCAGCAGACCGACAGGACACTATGGCTACACCTTC.

The rearrangement joins TRBV29-1 to TRBJ2-5; no reliable D call. Judging by the DNA end, TRBJ2-7 fits better; the J call may be wrong. The CDR3 has 15 amino acids. Looked up from germline, CDR1 is SQVTM and CDR2 is ANQGSEA. In DNA form, the CDR3 reads TGCAGCGTTATCGGCTCTGAGACAAATCCCTACGAGCAGTACTTC. It translates to CSVIGSETNPYEQYF.

This clonotype has just one count. The chain joins TRBV20-1 to TRBJ2-2; D tentatively reads TRBD1 or TRBD2 (5 bases each). This CDR3 has 14 residues. Per germline, CDR1 DFQATT and CDR2 SNEGSKA (reference sequence). Trimming removed 6 bases from V and 4 bases from J, with 15 bases in between. The DNA of the CDR3 is TGCAGTGCATCCCTGAGGGGTGCCACCGGGGAGCTGTTTTTT. Amino acids: CSASLRGATGELFF.

The chain is built from TRBV6-5 and TRBJ2-1, with 7 bases identical to TRBD2. The germline gives CDR1 MNHEY, CDR2 SVGAGI. The CDR3 is 19 amino acids. V trimming: 2 bases; J trimming: 1 base; junction bases outside the gene matches: 14. DNA for the CDR3: TGTGCCAGCAGTTACCTGCGGTTTTCTAGCGGAAAGTCCTACAATGAGCAGTTCTTC. Protein product: CASSYLRFSSGKSYNEQFF.

The chain joins TRBV4-1 to TRBJ1-2; D is uncertain. V lost 1 base and J 7 bases, leaving 19 bases between the germline ends. The CDR3 has 16 residues. Germline lookup yields CDR1 MGHRA and CDR2 YSYEKL. CDR3 DNA sequence: TGCGCCAGCAGCCAAGCCTCGGGGTCTAGTTCGGGTGGCTACACCTTC. Protein sequence: CASSQASGSSSGGYTF.

This clonotype was observed a few times. The chain combines TRBV3-1 with TRBJ1-2; D not certain. Germline CDR1 and CDR2: LGHDT and YNNKEL (reference sequence). The V and J ends lost 0 bases and 3 bases respectively, with 14 bases between them. The CDR3 has 16 amino acids. CDR3 in DNA: TGTGCCAGCAGCCAAGACCGGCGGGGTCTTCACTATGGCTACACCTTC. This encodes CASSQDRRGLHYGYTF.

CDR3 loop: CASSPEKPDTQYF. CDR3 in DNA: TGTGCCAGCAGCCCAGAAAAGCCAGATACGCAGTATTTT. The chain employs TRBV5-4 and TRBJ2-3; no clear D gene. Germline loops: CDR1 SGHNT, CDR2 YYREEE (reference sequence). The CDR3 runs to 13 residues. The V gene lost 4 bases and the J gene lost 4 bases, with 10 bases spanning the gap.

The chain links TRBV3-1 to TRBJ1-1; D is unclear. The CDR3 sequence is 16 residues long. Germline V gene lookup returns CDR1 LGHDT and CDR2 YNNKEL (reference sequence). The V gene lost 4 bases and the J gene lost 3 bases, with 18 bases spanning the gap. The CDR3 is CASSRGGGRRDTEAFF. For the CDR3, the DNA is TGTGCCAGCAGCCGGGGTGGTGGACGGAGGGACACTGAAGCTTTCTTT.

This clonotype was recorded a few times. V usage is TRBV6-6 and J usage is TRBJ2-7; TRBD1 is a possible D gene (6 bases). The V gene lost 6 bases and the J gene lost 0 bases, with 9 bases spanning the gap. The CDR3 spans 13 residues. Germline loops: CDR1 MNHNY, CDR2 SVGAGI (reference sequence). The CDR3 sequence: CASRSRGSYEQYF. In DNA, the CDR3 is TGTGCCAGCAGATCCAGGGGCTCCTACGAGCAGTACTTC.

V gene TRBV3-1 combines with J gene TRBJ2-2, with TRBD1 as a possible D gene (6 bases). The ends were cut back, 4 bases at V and 4 bases at J, with 28 bases in the middle. This CDR3 is 20 amino acids long. Per germline, CDR1 LGHDT and CDR2 YNNKEL (reference sequence). This chain's CDR3 is CASSRQPNSLGGSSTGELFF. CDR3 in DNA: TGTGCCAGCAGCCGACAACCCAACTCTTTAGGGGGTTCCAGCACCGGGGAGCTGTTTTTT.

The chain employs TRBV9 and TRBJ2-1; 8 bases match TRBD2. V lost 2 bases to trimming and J lost 8 bases; unmatched junction nucleotides: 6. The CDR3 length is 14 residues. CDR1 SGDLS and CDR2 YYNGEE come from the germline V gene. CDR3 nucleotide sequence: TGTGCCAGCAGCGTCTCGGGAGGGCGCGATGAGCAGTTCTTC. Amino acids: CASSVSGGRDEQFF.

The J gene is TRBJ2-6, the V gene TRBV4-1; the D is unclear. The length of the CDR3 is 18 residues. The germline gives CDR1 MGHRA, CDR2 YSYEKL. The V and J ends lost 0 bases and 0 bases respectively, with 12 bases between them. Written as DNA, the CDR3 is TGCGCCAGCAGCCAAGAGGGAAACGGGCTCTCTGGGGCCAACGTCCTGACTTTC. It yields the protein CASSQEGNGLSGANVLTF.

Comment on this clonotype: One end of the junction fails to match germline, which may point to a read error. V and J are TRBV12-3 or TRBV12-4 and TRBJ1-1; D possibly corresponds to TRBD1 (6 bases). CDR3 length: 13 residues. CDR3 in DNA: TGTGCCAGCAGATTAGGGGGTAACACTGAATCTTTCTTT. This encodes CASRLGGNTESFF.

Note on this clonotype: The junction departs from germline at one end; a sequencing error may be responsible. The chain joins TRBV6-1 to TRBJ2-7; 9 bases are a match to TRBD1. CDR3 length: 18 amino acids. CDR1 is MNHNS, CDR2 SASEGT, per germline. CDR3 protein: CASSEYGIGTGNSYEQYF. As DNA, the CDR3 is TGTGCCAGTAGTGAATACGGGATCGGGACAGGGAACTCCTACGAGCAGTACTTC.

This clonotype was counted between two and nine times. The V gene is TRBV12-3 or TRBV12-4, the J gene TRBJ2-1, with TRBD2 matching over 9 bases. The V segment lost 6 bases and the J segment 4 bases; nucleotides outside the gene matches: 4. The CDR3 has 14 residues. CDR3 coding DNA: TGTGCCAGCAGACCTAGCGGGACTTACAATGAGCAGTTCTTC. It specifies CASRPSGTYNEQFF.

The rearrangement uses TRBV5-1 and TRBJ2-4; perhaps TRBD1 as D (8 bases). The CDR3 loop spans 16 amino acids. Trimming pared 0 bases from V and 6 bases from J, leaving 16 bases between. Germline loops: CDR1 SGHRS, CDR2 YFSETQ. CDR3 DNA sequence: TGCGCCAGCAGCTTGGGAACAGGGGGGGAAGGAAACATTCAGTACTTC. This encodes CASSLGTGGEGNIQYF.

The chain recombines TRBV11-1 with TRBJ2-7, with 9 bases fitting TRBD1. The CDR3 totals 14 residues. The V gene's germline CDR1 is SGHAT and CDR2 FQDESV (reference sequence). V was pared by 7 bases and J by 6 bases, with 10 bases of the junction left unmatched. The CDR3 sequence is CASTLRDRDSEQYF. In DNA form, the CDR3 reads TGTGCCAGCACCCTCAGGGACAGGGATTCCGAGCAGTACTTC.

The genes are TRBV20-1 and TRBJ1-1; D not certain. This CDR3 has 14 amino acids. Germline V gene sequence: CDR1 DFQATT, CDR2 SNEGSKA (reference sequence). Trimming took off 1 base at V and 0 bases at J, with 9 bases between the two ends. This CDR3 is CSARAQELNTEAFF. The CDR3 DNA reads TGCAGTGCTAGAGCCCAGGAGTTGAACACTGAAGCTTTCTTT.

This chain joins TRBV5-4 and TRBJ2-3, with a weak D call TRBD2 (5 bases). The V gene's germline CDR1 is SGHNT and CDR2 YYREEE (reference sequence). The CDR3 is 15 residues long. Trimming shortened V by 0 bases and J by 5 bases, and 13 bases separated the two germline ends. CDR3 loop: CASSLGGLGGDTQYF. For the CDR3, the DNA is TGTGCCAGCAGCTTGGGAGGGTTGGGCGGAGATACGCAGTATTTT.